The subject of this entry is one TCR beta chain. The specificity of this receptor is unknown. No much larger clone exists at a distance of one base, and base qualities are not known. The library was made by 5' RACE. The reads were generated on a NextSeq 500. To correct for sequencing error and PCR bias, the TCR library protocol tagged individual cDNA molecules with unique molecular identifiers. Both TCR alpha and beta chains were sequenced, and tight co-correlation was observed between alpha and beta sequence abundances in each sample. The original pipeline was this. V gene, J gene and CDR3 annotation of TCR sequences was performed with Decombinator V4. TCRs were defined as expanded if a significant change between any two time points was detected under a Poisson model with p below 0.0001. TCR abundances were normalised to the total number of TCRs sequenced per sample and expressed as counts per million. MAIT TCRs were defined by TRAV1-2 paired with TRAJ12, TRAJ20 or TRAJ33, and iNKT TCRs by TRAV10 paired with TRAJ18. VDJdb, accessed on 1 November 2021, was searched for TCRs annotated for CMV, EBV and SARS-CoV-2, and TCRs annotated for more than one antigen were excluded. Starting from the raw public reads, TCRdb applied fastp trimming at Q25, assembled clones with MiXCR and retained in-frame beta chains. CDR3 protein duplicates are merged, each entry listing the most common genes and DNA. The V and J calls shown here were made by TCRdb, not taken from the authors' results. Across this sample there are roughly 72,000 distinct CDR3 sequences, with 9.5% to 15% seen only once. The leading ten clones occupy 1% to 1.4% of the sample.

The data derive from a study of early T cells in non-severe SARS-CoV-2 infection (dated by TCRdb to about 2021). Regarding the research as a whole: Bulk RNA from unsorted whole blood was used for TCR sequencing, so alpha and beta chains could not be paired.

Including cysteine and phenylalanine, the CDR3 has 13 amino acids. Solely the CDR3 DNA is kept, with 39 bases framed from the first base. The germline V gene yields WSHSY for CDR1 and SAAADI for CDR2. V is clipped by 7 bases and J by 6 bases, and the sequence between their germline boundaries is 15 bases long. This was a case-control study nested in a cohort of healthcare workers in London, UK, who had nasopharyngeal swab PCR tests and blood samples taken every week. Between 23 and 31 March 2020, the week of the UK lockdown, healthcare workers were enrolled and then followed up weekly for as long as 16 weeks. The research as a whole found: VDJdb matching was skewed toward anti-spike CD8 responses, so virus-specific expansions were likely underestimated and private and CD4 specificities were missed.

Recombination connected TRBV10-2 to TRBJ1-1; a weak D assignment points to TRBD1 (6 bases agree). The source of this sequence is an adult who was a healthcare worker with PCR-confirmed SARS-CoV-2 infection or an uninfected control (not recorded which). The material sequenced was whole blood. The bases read TGCGCCAGCACGGCAGGGGCCCTTGCTGAAGCTTTCTTT. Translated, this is CASTAGALAEAFF.